These 17 T cell receptor beta chains were sequenced from one sample in a study of a mutant IDH1 vaccine in newly diagnosed glioma. The antigens of these receptors remain unknown. Time point defined: week 23, last vaccination. The vaccine gave 300 ug of a 20-mer mutant IDH1 peptide subcutaneously per dose. Some clones are missing from TCRdb's copy, which holds only in-frame ones; the method was immunoSEQ multiplex PCR. This sample carries tens of thousands of clones, about 75% of them seen once, and the ten largest clones take 5% to 6%. The sequenced sample was PBMCs, obtained from a glioma patient whose treatment included an IDH1 peptide vaccine. These receptors were taken from a man aged 45-60 years with glioma.

The V gene is TRBV16, the J gene TRBJ2-2; D remains unclear. V was clipped by 4 bases and J by 4 bases, with 13 bases between them. Germline V gene data show CDR1 as KGHSY and CDR2 as FQNENV. The CDR3 contains 15 residues. CDR3 amino acids: CASSPSGPSTGELFF. As DNA, the CDR3 is TGTGCCAGCAGCCCCTCCGGGCCCTCCACCGGGGAGCTGTTTTTT.

This clone was picked up a small number of times. The CDR3 region has the DNA TGTGCCAGCAGTTTCCATTTACCGGGACAACCGAACACCGGGGAGCTGTTTTTT. This sequence encodes CASSFHLPGQPNTGELFF. The chain joins TRBV27 to TRBJ2-2; D perhaps matches TRBD1 (6 bases). Between the trimmed V and J ends, which lost 3 bases and 0 bases, there was a span of 17 bases. The germline CDR1 and CDR2 sequences are MNHEY and SMNVEV (reference sequence). The CDR3 is 18 residues long.

V gene TRBV11-1 combines with J gene TRBJ2-7; TRBD2 matches 8 bases. There are 15 residues in the CDR3. V gave up 1 base and J gave up 3 bases; unmatched junction bases: 5. From germline, CDR1 is SGHAT and CDR2 FQDESV (reference sequence). For the CDR3, the DNA is TGTGCCAGCAGCTTAGACCAGCGGGGGTACTACGAGCAGTACTTC. Translating it yields CASSLDQRGYYEQYF.

V usage is TRBV28 and J usage is TRBJ2-7; D might be TRBD1 (5 bases). The V gene lost 1 base and the J gene lost 10 bases, with 23 bases spanning the gap. The CDR3 spans 16 residues. The germline CDR1 and CDR2 sequences are MDHEN and SYDVKM. The CDR3 DNA follows: TGTGCCAGCAGTTTATCTCTGACAGAAACTCGTCTCAGCCAGTACTTC. Amino acid sequence: CASSLSLTETRLSQYF.

The CDR3 sequence: CASSLGWGDSTEAFF. CDR3 nucleotide sequence: TGTGCCAGCAGCTTGGGGTGGGGTGATAGCACTGAAGCTTTCTTT. The chain combines TRBV5-6 with TRBJ1-1; no definite D call. CDR1 and CDR2 (germline): SGHDT, YYEEEE. The V gene lost 0 bases and the J gene lost 4 bases, with 13 bases spanning the gap. The CDR3 extends over 15 amino acids.

CDR3 DNA: TGTGCCAGCAGCTTAGGAGGTGATACGCAGTATTTT. Translating gives CASSLGGDTQYF. This chain uses TRBV11-2 with TRBJ2-3; the D is unclear. CDR3 size: 12 residues. Germline V CDR1 and CDR2: SGHAT, FQNNGV. Trimming left V 1 base short and J 6 bases short, with 5 bases between.

The chain links TRBV5-1 to TRBJ2-7; 8 nucleotides align to TRBD1. J was trimmed by 0 bases and V by 2 bases; bases with no gene match: 4. From germline, CDR1 is SGHRS and CDR2 YFSETQ. The CDR3 consists of 15 residues. The CDR3 DNA reads as TGCGCCAGCAGCTTACCAGGGGGCCTCTCCTACGAGCAGTACTTC. This sequence encodes CASSLPGGLSYEQYF.

The chain combines TRBV4-3 with TRBJ2-3, with TRBD2 matching over 12 bases. The CDR3 is made up of 19 amino acids. Trimming removed 0 bases from V and 1 base from J; junction bases left unmatched: 8. Germline CDR1 and CDR2: LGHNA and YSLEER. CDR3 coding DNA: TGCGCCAGCAGCCAAGATGTAGCTAGCGGGGGGGTGGGCACAGATACGCAGTATTTT. It encodes CASSQDVASGGVGTDTQYF.

The rearrangement uses TRBV2 and TRBJ2-1, with no clear D. Trimming took off 8 bases at V and 10 bases at J, with 9 bases between the two ends. This CDR3 has 10 residues. Germline CDR1 SNHLY, CDR2 FYNNEI. CDR3 residues: CASGSLEQFF. The CDR3 coding sequence is TGTGCCAGCGGTTCTCTGGAGCAGTTCTTC.

V and J are TRBV5-1 and TRBJ2-7; D call uncertain. V was cut by 0 bases and J by 7 bases, with 20 bases left in between. The CDR3 consists of 16 residues. Germline-derived CDR1 and CDR2 are SGHRS and YFSETQ. The CDR3 DNA follows: TGCGCCAGCAGCTTGGCCCTGGGTACCCTTGGAGAAGAGCAGTACTTC. This sequence encodes CASSLALGTLGEEQYF.

This CDR3 reads CASSPDTNTEAFF. CDR3 DNA: TGTGCCAGCAGTCCGGATACCAACACTGAAGCTTTCTTT. The chain is built from TRBV6-5 and TRBJ1-1; D is unresolved. CDR1 is MNHEY, CDR2 SVGAGI, per germline. The CDR3 covers 13 residues. V was pared by 5 bases and J by 2 bases, with 9 bases between.

The V and J genes are TRBV13 and TRBJ1-1; TRBD1 is a possible D gene (6 bases). The CDR3 contains 13 residues. Germline V gene sequence: CDR1 PRHDT, CDR2 FYEKMQ (reference sequence). V gave up 4 bases and J gave up 5 bases, with 11 bases separating them. CDR3 bases: TGTGCCAGCAGCTCTCCCCAGGGGACTGAAGCTTTCTTT. Its protein product is CASSSPQGTEAFF.

This clone was detected only once. The CDR3, as DNA: TGTGCCAGCAGTGTCCGGGACTGGAACACCGGGGAGCTGTTTTTT. As protein: CASSVRDWNTGELFF. The chain links TRBV25-1 to TRBJ2-2; D is possibly TRBD2 (6 bases). Trimming stripped 4 bases from V and 1 base from J, with 10 bases between. The CDR3 sequence is 15 residues long. CDR1 and CDR2 (germline): MGHDK, SYGVNS. The variable domain in full, completed from reference TRBV25-1 and TRBJ2-2, reads EADIYQTPRYLVIGTGKKITLECSQTMGHDKMYWYQQDPGMELHLIHYSYGVNSTEKGDLSSESTVSRIRTEHFPLTLESARPSHTSQYLCASSVRDWNTGELFFGEGSRLTVL.

This chain connects TRBV19 to TRBJ1-1, with D unclear. The germline V gene has CDR1 LNHDA and CDR2 SQIVND (reference sequence). The CDR3 covers 14 residues. Trimming left V 3 bases short and J 5 bases short, with 13 bases between. Here the CDR3 reads CASSIYPGGTEAFF. The CDR3 region has the DNA TGTGCCAGTAGTATTTACCCCGGTGGGACTGAAGCTTTCTTT.

This clone was seen a handful of times. The rearrangement joins TRBV15 to TRBJ2-7; unclear D gene. V was trimmed by 4 bases and J by 3 bases, leaving 10 bases between them. Germline values: CDR1 LNHNV, CDR2 YYDKDF (reference sequence). The CDR3 has 13 residues. CDR3 region: CATSTGRGYEQYF. The CDR3 nucleotides read TGTGCCACCAGCACGGGCCGCGGCTACGAGCAGTACTTC.

The chain links TRBV27 to TRBJ1-6; D is unclear. Between the trimmed V and J ends, which lost 3 bases and 6 bases, there was a span of 9 bases. The germline gives CDR1 MNHEY, CDR2 SMNVEV (reference sequence). The CDR3 totals 14 residues. The CDR3 protein is CASSFPEPNSPLHF. CDR3 coding DNA: TGTGCCAGCAGTTTCCCAGAACCTAATTCACCCCTCCACTTT.

The V gene is TRBV29-1, the J gene TRBJ1-1; D remains unclear. The CDR3 length is 13 residues. Germline V gives CDR1 SQVTM, CDR2 ANQGSEA. With 5 bases removed from V and 4 bases from J, the gap between germline ends came to 14 bases. CDR3 DNA sequence: TGCAGCGTTAGGACGGTCCTTGGCACTGAAGCTTTCTTT. It yields the protein CSVRTVLGTEAFF.